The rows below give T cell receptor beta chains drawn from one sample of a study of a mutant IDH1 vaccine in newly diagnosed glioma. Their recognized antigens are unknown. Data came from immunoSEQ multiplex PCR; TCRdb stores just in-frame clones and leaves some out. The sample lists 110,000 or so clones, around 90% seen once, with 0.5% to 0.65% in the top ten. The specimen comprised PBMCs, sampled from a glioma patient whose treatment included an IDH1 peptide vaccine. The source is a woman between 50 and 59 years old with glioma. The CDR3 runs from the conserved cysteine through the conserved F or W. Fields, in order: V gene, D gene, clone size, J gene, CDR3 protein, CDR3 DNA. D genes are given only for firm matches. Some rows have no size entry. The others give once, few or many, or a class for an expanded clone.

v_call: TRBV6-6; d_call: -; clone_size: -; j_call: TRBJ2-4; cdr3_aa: CASSYQPLAKNIQYF; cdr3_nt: TGTGCCAGCAGTTACCAACCTCTAGCCAAAAACATTCAGTACTTC
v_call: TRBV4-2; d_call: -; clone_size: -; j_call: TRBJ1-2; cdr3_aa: CASSPGRQASSGYTF; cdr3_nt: TGTGCCAGCAGCCCGGGGAGGCAGGCGAGCTCTGGCTACACCTTC
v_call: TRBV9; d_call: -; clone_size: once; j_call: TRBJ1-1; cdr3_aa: CASSSPTLPEAFF; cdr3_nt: TGTGCCAGCAGCTCTCCGACATTACCTGAAGCTTTCTTT
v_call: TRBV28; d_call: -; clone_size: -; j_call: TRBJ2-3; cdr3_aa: CASLKLSTDTQYF; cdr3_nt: TGTGCCAGCCTCAAATTAAGCACAGATACGCAGTATTTT
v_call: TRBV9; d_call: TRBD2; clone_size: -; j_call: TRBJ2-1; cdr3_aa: CASSVGFLAGPNSYNEQFF; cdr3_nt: TGTGCCAGCAGCGTAGGCTTCCTAGCGGGTCCTAATTCCTACAATGAGCAGTTCTTC
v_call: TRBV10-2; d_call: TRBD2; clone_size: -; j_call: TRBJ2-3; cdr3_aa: CASRLAGGTLSTDTQYF; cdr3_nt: TGCGCCAGCAGACTAGCGGGAGGGACCCTTAGCACAGATACGCAGTATTTT
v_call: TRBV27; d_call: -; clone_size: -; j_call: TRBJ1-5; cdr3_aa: CASRTQGGGVDQPQHF; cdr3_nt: TGTGCCAGCAGGACCCAGGGTGGGGGGGTGGATCAGCCCCAGCATTTT
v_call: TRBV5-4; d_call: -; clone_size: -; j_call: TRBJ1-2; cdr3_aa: CASSLRRDVYGYTF; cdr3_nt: TGTGCCAGCAGCTTGAGGAGGGATGTCTATGGCTACACCTTC
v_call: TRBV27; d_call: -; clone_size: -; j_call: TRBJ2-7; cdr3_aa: CASSPRRSSYEQYF; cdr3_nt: TGTGCCAGCAGCCCCAGGAGGAGCTCCTACGAGCAGTACTTC
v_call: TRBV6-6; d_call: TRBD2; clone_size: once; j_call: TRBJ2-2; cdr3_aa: CASSYAASGNTGELFF; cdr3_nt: TGTGCCAGCAGTTACGCGGCTAGCGGAAACACCGGGGAGCTGTTTTTT
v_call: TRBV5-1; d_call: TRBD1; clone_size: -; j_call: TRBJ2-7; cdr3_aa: CASSTLAGGSYEQYF; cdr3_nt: TGCGCCAGCAGCACCCTCGCAGGGGGCTCCTACGAGCAGTACTTC
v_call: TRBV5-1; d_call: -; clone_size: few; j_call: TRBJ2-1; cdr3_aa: CASSDTELQFF; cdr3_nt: TGCGCCAGCAGCGATACCGAGTTGCAGTTCTTC
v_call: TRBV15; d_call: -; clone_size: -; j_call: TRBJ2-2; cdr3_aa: CATSRDYTGTGELFF; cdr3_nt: TGTGCCACCAGCAGAGATTATACGGGAACCGGGGAGCTGTTTTTT
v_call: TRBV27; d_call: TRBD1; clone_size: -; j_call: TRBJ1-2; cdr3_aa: CASSPGQGYYGYTF; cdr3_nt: TGTGCCAGCAGTCCCGGACAGGGCTACTATGGCTACACCTTC
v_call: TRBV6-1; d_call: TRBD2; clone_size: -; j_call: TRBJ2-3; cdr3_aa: CASSTSAGTDTQYF; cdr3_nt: TGTGCCAGCAGCACTAGCGCCGGCACAGATACGCAGTATTTT
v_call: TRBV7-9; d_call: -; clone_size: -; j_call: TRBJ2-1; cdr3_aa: CASSLGFAGRLSNEQFF; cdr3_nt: TGTGCCAGCAGCTTAGGATTCGCGGGGAGGCTTAGCAATGAGCAGTTCTTC
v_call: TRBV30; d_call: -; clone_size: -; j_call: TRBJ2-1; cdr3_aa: CAWSVRSSLDHNEQFF; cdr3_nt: TGTGCCTGGAGTGTACGGAGTAGTTTGGACCACAATGAGCAGTTCTTC
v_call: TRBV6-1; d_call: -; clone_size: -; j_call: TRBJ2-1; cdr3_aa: CASGPGVYNEQFF; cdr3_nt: TGTGCCAGCGGGCCAGGGGTATACAATGAGCAGTTCTTC
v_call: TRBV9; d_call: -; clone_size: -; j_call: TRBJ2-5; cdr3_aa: CASSPGLRRGQETQYF; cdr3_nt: TGTGCCAGCAGCCCCGGACTGCGGAGGGGGCAAGAGACCCAGTACTTC
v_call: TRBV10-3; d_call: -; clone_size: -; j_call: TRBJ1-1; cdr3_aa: CAISVGGPGTEAFF; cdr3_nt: TGTGCCATCAGTGTCGGGGGTCCGGGGACTGAAGCTTTCTTT